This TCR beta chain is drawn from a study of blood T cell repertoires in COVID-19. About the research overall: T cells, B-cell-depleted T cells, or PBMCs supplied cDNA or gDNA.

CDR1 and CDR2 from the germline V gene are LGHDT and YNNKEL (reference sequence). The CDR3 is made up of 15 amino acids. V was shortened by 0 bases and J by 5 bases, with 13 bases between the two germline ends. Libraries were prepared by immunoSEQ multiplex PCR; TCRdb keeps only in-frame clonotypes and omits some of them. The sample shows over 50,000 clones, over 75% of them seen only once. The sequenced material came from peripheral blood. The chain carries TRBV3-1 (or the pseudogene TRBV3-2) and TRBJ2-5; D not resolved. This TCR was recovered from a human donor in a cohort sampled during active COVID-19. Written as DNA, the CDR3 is TGTGCCAGCAGCCAAGAGGGCTACCTAAGGGAGACCCAGTACTTC. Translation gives CASSQEGYLRETQYF.